The next 11 T cell receptor beta chains were all read from a single sample in a study of blood T cell repertoires in COVID-19. The repertoire was sequenced with immunoSEQ multiplex PCR; TCRdb's copy has only in-frame clones and lacks some. The profile shows about 250,000 clones, over 70% of them singletons. The material sequenced was peripheral blood. These TCRs come from a man older than 75 with acute or convalescent COVID-19.

The CDR3 coding sequence is TGTGCCACCACCACAGGGAGAGGGCTTTATGGCTACACCTTC. Translating gives CATTTGRGLYGYTF. The chain has TRBV15 and TRBJ1-2; a weak D match, TRBD1 (6 bases). V was clipped by 7 bases and J by 5 bases, with 17 bases between them. In germline, CDR1 is LNHNV, CDR2 YYDKDF (reference sequence). CDR3 length: 14 amino acids.

This sequence joins TRBV6-1 and TRBJ1-3; 8 bases align to TRBD1. The CDR3 totals 13 residues. V lost 2 bases to trimming and J lost 7 bases; unmatched junction nucleotides: 1. Germline V CDR1 and CDR2: MNHNS, SASEGT. CDR3 amino acids: CASSENRGNTIYF. The CDR3 DNA sequence: TGTGCCAGCAGTGAAAACAGGGGGAACACCATATATTTT.

The CDR3 nucleotides read TGTGCCAGCTCACCCGGACAGGGAGGAGCCGGGGAGCTGTTTTTT. This codes for CASSPGQGGAGELFF. The rearrangement joins TRBV18 to TRBJ2-2; 8 bases map to TRBD1. V shed 3 bases and J 6 bases; nucleotides not matched to a gene: 6. Germline V CDR1 and CDR2: KGHSH, LQKENI. The CDR3 is made up of 15 amino acids.

This clone showed up just a few times. The gene calls are TRBV19 and TRBJ2-1; 11 bases are a match to TRBD2. The germline gives CDR1 LNHDA, CDR2 SQIVND (reference sequence). The CDR3 covers 14 residues. The V segment lost 6 bases and the J segment 9 bases; nucleotides outside the gene matches: 7. CDR3 bases: TGTGCCAGTAGGAATAGCGGGGGGGCTGGTGAGCAGTTCTTC. This translates into CASRNSGGAGEQFF.

The J gene is TRBJ2-2, the V gene TRBV29-1; D is undetermined. The V and J ends lost 4 bases and 4 bases respectively, with 10 bases between them. CDR1 and CDR2 (germline): SQVTM, ANQGSEA. The CDR3 covers 13 residues. The CDR3 coding sequence is TGCAGCGTTGCCCGCGGCGGCACCGGGGAGCTGTTTTTT. The encoded protein is CSVARGGTGELFF.

Comment on this clone: A much bigger clone sits one base away, suggesting this may be a read error. This sequence joins TRBV6-5 and TRBJ2-7; D uncertain. This CDR3 is built from 11 residues. The V end was cut by 6 bases, the J end by 2 bases, with 5 bases between. The V gene's germline CDR1 is MNHEY and CDR2 SVGAGI. The DNA of the CDR3 is TGTGCCAGCAGCCGAGCCTACGAGCAGTACTTC. It codes for CASSRAYEQYF.

This chain joins TRBV3-1 (or the pseudogene TRBV3-2) and TRBJ1-1; D possibly corresponds to TRBD1 (6 bases). The V end lost 4 bases, the J end lost 7 bases, and 10 bases lay between the germline ends. The germline V gene encodes CDR1 LGHDT and CDR2 YNNKEL (reference sequence). The CDR3 is made up of 12 amino acids. As DNA, the CDR3 is TGTGCCAGCAGCCCCAGGGGCCTTGAAGCTTTCTTT. Translated, it gives CASSPRGLEAFF.

The V gene is TRBV7-2, the J gene TRBJ1-2, with TRBD1 matching over 9 bases. Unmatched junction bases numbered 3, after V lost 3 bases and J lost 4 bases. CDR1 and CDR2 (germline): SGHTA, FQGNSA. The CDR3 sequence is 14 residues long. This CDR3 is CASSFGTGSYGYTF. CDR3 DNA: TGTGCCAGCAGCTTCGGGACAGGGAGCTATGGCTACACCTTC.

In its sample, this clone was seen a few times. The genes are TRBV19 and TRBJ1-5; no clear D. CDR1 is LNHDA, CDR2 SQIVND, per germline (reference sequence). V dropped 4 bases and J dropped 7 bases, with 11 bases sitting between them. The CDR3 has 13 residues. The CDR3 DNA reads TGTGCCAGTAGTACCCTCATGGGCCAGCCCCAGCATTTT. Translated: CASSTLMGQPQHF.

About this clone: Within the sample, other DNA sequences also encode this same CDR3. This chain connects TRBV7-9 to TRBJ2-3; no clear D gene. The CDR3 has 13 amino acids. CDR1 is SEHNR and CDR2 is FQNEAQ in the germline V gene (reference sequence). The V and J ends lost 4 bases and 1 base respectively, with 6 bases between them. The CDR3 loop is CASSSSGTDTQYF. The CDR3 coding sequence is TGTGCCAGCAGCTCGAGCGGCACAGATACGCAGTATTTT.

The chain links TRBV18 to TRBJ2-3; TRBD1 agrees at 7 bases. Losses at the gene ends were 0 bases for V and 3 bases for J; bases not matched to a gene: 12. The CDR3 has 18 amino acids. Germline V CDR1 and CDR2: KGHSH, LQKENI. The DNA for the CDR3 is TGTGCCAGCTCACCACCTTTAGGCGGCCCAGGGGGAACAGATACGCAGTATTTT. Its protein product is CASSPPLGGPGGTDTQYF.